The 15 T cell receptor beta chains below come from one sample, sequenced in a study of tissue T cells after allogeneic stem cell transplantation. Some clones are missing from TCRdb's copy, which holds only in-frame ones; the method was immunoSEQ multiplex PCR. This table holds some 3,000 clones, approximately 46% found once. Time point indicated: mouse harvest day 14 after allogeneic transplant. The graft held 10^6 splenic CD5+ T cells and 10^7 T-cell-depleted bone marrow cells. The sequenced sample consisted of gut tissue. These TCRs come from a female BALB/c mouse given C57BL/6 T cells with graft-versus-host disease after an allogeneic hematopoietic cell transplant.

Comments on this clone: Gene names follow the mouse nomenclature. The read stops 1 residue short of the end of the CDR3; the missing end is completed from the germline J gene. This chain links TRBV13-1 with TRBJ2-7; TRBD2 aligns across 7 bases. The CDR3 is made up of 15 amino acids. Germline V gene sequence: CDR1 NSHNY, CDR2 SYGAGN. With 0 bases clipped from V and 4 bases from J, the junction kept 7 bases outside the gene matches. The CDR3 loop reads CASSDAGLGDYEQYF. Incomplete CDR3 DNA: TGTGCCAGCAGTGATGCAGGGCTGGGGGATTATGAACAGTAC.

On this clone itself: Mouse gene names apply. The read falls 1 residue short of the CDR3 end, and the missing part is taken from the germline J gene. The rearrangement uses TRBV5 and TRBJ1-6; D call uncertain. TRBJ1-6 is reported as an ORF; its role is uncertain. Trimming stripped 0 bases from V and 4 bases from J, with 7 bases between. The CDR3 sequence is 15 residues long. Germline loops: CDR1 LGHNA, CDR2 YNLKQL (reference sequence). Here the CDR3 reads CASSQDRQYNSPLYF. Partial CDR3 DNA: TGTGCCAGCAGCCAAGATAGGCAGTATAATTCGCCCCTCTAC.

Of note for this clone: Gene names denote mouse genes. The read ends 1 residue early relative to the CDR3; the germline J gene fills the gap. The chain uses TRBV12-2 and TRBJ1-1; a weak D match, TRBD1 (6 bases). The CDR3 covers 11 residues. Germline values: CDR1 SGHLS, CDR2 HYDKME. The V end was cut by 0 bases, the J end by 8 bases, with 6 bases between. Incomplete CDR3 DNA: TGTGCCAGCTCTCTCGACAGGGAAGTCTTC. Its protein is CASSLDREVF. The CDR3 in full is CASSLDREVFF.

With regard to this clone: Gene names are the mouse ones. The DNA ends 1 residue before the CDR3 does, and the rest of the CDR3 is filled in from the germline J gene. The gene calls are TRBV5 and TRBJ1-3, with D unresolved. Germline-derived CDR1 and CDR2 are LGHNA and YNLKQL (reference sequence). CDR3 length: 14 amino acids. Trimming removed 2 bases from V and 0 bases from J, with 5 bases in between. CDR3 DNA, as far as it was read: TGTGCCAGCAGCCAACAGGATTCTGGAAATACGCTCTAT. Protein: CASSQQDSGNTLY. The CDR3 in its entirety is CASSQQDSGNTLYF.

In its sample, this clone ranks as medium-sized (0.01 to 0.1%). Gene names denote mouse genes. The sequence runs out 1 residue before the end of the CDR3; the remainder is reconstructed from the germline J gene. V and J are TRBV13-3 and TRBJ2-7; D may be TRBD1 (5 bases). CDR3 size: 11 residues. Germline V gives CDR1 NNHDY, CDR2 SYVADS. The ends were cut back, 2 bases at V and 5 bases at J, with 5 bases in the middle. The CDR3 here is CASSDRDEQYF. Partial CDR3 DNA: TGTGCCAGCAGTGACAGGGATGAACAGTAC.

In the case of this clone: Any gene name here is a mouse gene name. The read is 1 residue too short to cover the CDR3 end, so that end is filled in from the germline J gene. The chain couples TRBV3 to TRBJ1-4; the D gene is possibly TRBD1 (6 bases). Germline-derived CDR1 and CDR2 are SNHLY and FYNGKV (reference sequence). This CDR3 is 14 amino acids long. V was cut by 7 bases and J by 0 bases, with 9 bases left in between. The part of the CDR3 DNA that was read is TGTGCCAGCAAAGGGGGAATTTCCAACGAAAGATTATTT. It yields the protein CASKGGISNERLF. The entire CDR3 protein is CASKGGISNERLFF.

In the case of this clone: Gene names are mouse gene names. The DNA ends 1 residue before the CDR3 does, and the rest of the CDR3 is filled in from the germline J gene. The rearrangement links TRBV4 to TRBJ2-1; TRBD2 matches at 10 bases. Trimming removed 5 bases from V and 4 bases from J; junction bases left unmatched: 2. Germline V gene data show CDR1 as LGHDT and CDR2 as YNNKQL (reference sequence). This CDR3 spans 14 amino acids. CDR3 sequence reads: CASSPLGGYAEQFF. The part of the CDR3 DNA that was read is TGTGCCAGCAGCCCACTGGGGGGGTATGCTGAGCAGTTC. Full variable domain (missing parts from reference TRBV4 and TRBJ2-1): ETAVFQTPNYHVTQVGNEVSFNCKQTLGHDTMYWYKQDSKKLLKIMFSYNNKQLIVNETVPRRFSPQSSDKAHLNLRIKSVEPEDSAVYLCASSPLGGYAEQFFGPGTRLTVL.

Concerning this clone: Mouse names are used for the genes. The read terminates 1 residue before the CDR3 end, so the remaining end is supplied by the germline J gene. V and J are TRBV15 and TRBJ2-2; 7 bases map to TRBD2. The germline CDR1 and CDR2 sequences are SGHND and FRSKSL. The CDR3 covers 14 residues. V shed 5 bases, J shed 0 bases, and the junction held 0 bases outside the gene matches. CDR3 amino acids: CASSGGANTGQLYF. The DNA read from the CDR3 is TGTGCCAGCAGTGGGGGGGCAAACACCGGGCAGCTCTAC.

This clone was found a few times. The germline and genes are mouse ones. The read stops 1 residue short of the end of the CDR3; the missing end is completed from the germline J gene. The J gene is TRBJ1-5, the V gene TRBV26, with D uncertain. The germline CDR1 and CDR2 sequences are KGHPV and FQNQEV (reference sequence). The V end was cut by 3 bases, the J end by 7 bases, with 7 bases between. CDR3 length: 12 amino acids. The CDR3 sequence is CASSLWQQAPLF. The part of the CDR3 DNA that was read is TGTGCCAGCAGTCTTTGGCAACAGGCTCCGCTT.

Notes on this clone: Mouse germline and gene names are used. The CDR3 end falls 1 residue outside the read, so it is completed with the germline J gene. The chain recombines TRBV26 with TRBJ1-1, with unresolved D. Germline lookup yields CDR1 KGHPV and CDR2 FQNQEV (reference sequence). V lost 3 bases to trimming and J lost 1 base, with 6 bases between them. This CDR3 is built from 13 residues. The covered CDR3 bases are TGTGCCAGCAGTCTAGAGGAAAACACAGAAGTCTTC. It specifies CASSLEENTEVF. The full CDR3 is CASSLEENTEVFF.

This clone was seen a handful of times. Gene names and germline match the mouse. CDR3 DNA (partial): TGTGCCAGCAGTCCCCGGGACAGGGGGACTGGAAATACGCTCTAT. Its protein product is CASSPRDRGTGNTLY. The entire CDR3 protein is CASSPRDRGTGNTLYF. The chain uses TRBV24 and TRBJ1-3; TRBD1 aligns across 11 bases. With the read ending 1 residue before the CDR3 end, the germline J gene is used to fill in that end. The CDR3 contains 16 residues. The V gene's germline CDR1 is KGHTA and CDR2 FRNEEI. The J segment lost 2 bases and the V segment lost 4 bases, leaving 4 bases of the junction unmatched.

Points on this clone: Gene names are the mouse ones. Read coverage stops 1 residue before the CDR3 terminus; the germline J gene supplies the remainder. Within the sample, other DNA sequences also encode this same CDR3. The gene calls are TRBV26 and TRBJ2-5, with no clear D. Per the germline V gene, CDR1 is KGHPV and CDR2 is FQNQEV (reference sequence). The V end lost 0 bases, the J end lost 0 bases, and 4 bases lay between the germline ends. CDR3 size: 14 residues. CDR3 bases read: TGTGCCAGCAGTCTGTCTGGTAACCAAGACACCCAGTAC. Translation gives CASSLSGNQDTQY. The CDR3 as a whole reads CASSLSGNQDTQYF.

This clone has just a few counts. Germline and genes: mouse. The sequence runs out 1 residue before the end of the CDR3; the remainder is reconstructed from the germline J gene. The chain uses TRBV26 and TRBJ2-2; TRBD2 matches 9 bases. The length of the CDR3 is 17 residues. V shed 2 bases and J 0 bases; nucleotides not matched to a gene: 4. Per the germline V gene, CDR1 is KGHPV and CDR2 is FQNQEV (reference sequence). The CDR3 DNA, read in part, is TGTGCCAGCAGTCTGCGCTGGGGGGGGGCAAACACCGGGCAGCTCTAC. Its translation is CASSLRWGGANTGQLY. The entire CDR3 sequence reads CASSLRWGGANTGQLYF. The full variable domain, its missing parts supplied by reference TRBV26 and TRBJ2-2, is NSKVIQTPRYLVKGQGQKAKMRCIPEKGHPVVFWYQQNKNNEFKFLINFQNQEVLQQIDMTEKRFSAECPSNSPCSLEIQSSEAGDSALYLCASSLRWGGANTGQLYFGEGSKLTVL.

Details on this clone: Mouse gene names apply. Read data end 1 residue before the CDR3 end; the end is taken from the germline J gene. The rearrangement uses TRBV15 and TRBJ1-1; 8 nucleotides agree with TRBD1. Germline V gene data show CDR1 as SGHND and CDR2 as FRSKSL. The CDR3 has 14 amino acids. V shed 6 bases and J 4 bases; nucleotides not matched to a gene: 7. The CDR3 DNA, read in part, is TGTGCCAGCAGCCTACAGGGGGGGGGCACAGAAGTCTTC. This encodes CASSLQGGGTEVF. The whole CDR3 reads CASSLQGGGTEVFF.

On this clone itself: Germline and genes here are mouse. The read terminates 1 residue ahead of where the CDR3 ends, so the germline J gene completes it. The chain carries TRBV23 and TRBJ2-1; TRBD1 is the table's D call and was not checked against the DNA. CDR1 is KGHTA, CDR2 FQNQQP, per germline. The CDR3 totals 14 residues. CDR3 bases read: TGCTCCAGCAGTAGGACAGTTAACTATGCTGAGCAGTTC. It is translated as CSSSRTVNYAEQF. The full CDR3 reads CSSSRTVNYAEQFF.